A single sample is the source of the 11 T cell receptor beta chains below, sequenced in a study of blood T cells in healthy people across ages. The use of a sample-barcoded 5' primer and a J-beta primer mix characterized a second PCR of about 7 to 12 cycles. TCRdb re-called the 5' RACE reads through MiXCR, storing one row per CDR3 protein. Altogether around 1,700,000 distinct CDR3 sequences are present, 28% being singletons, with the ten largest covering over 7%. The sequenced sample consisted of blood. These receptors were taken from a woman in her twenties or thirties in good health.

This clonotype was counted between two and nine times. A much larger clone differs from this one at a single base, so this may be a read error. This chain uses TRBV29-1 with TRBJ2-2; D gene ambiguous. CDR1 and CDR2 (germline): SQVTM, ANQGSEA. The CDR3 has 13 residues. Trimming removed 0 bases from V and 7 bases from J, with 9 bases in between. CDR3 bases: TGCAGCGTTGAAGATTCCTCTAGCGGGGAGCTGTTTTTT. Its protein is CSVEDSSSGELFF.

The chain couples TRBV6-2 or TRBV6-3 to TRBJ2-6, with D perhaps matching TRBD1 or TRBD2 (5 bases each). Germline values: CDR1 MNHEY, CDR2 SVGEGT. This CDR3 has 14 residues. Deletions cut 4 bases from V and 4 bases from J, with 8 bases between. This chain's CDR3 is CASSSWDGANVLTF. The CDR3 DNA sequence: TGTGCCAGCAGTTCGTGGGACGGGGCCAACGTCCTGACTTTC.

In this sample, this clonotype turned up a few times. This sequence joins TRBV7-9 and TRBJ2-7; 7 bases are a match to TRBD2. Germline V lookup: CDR1 SEHNR, CDR2 FQNEAQ (reference sequence). The CDR3 totals 13 residues. The V and J ends lost 7 bases and 2 bases, in that order; junction bases with no gene match: 5. CDR3 loop: CASIGLVAYEQYF. The CDR3 DNA reads TGTGCCAGCATTGGACTAGTAGCCTACGAGCAGTACTTC.

This clonotype was detected ten times or more. CDR3 in amino acids: CASSSNTLSYNEQFF. The CDR3 DNA sequence: TGCGCCAGCAGTAGCAATACCCTCTCCTACAATGAGCAGTTCTTC. The rearrangement joins TRBV10-1 to TRBJ2-1; D remains ambiguous. Germline V CDR1 and CDR2: WNHNN, SYGVQD (reference sequence). The CDR3 runs 15 residues. The V and J ends lost 5 bases and 0 bases respectively, with 11 bases between them.

This clonotype was counted many times. V is TRBV7-2 and J is TRBJ2-7, with TRBD2 matching over 8 bases. In germline, CDR1 is SGHTA, CDR2 FQGNSA. CDR3 length equals 15 residues. With 5 bases clipped from V and 1 base from J, the junction kept 7 bases outside the gene matches. The CDR3 sequence: CASSPGGARSYEQYF. In DNA form, the CDR3 reads TGTGCCAGCAGCCCCGGGGGGGCGCGATCCTACGAGCAGTACTTC.

This clonotype was detected many times. V gene TRBV5-1 combines with J gene TRBJ2-3, with a possible D match to TRBD2 (5 bases). Germline values: CDR1 SGHRS, CDR2 YFSETQ. The CDR3 spans 14 residues. Trimming left V 0 bases short and J 6 bases short, with 11 bases between. CDR3 in amino acids: CASSLEGVADTQYF. DNA of the CDR3: TGCGCCAGCAGCTTGGAGGGAGTCGCCGATACGCAGTATTTT.

This rearrangement joins TRBV2 to TRBJ2-1; 12 nucleotides align to TRBD1. This CDR3 comprises 14 residues. V shed 6 bases, J shed 8 bases, and the junction held 5 bases outside the gene matches. The germline gives CDR1 SNHLY, CDR2 FYNNEI. Written as DNA, the CDR3 is TGTGCCAGCAGGGGACAGGGGGCGGTCCATGAGCAGTTCTTC. Amino acids: CASRGQGAVHEQFF.

This clonotype was detected ten times or more. This chain links TRBV20-1 with TRBJ2-1; TRBD2 aligns across 13 bases. Germline CDR1 DFQATT, CDR2 SNEGSKA (reference sequence). The J segment lost 10 bases and the V segment lost 1 base, leaving 7 bases of the junction unmatched. The length of the CDR3 is 15 residues. CDR3 protein: CSARAPTSGGKEQFF. The CDR3 DNA follows: TGCAGTGCTAGAGCCCCGACTAGCGGGGGGAAGGAGCAGTTCTTC.

The chain recombines TRBV4-1 with TRBJ1-4; 8 nucleotides agree with TRBD1. Unmatched junction bases numbered 10, after V lost 7 bases and J lost 0 bases. This CDR3 has 17 amino acids. Germline assignment: CDR1 MGHRA and CDR2 YSYEKL. The chain's CDR3 is CASTRQAGGPTNEKLFF. The DNA for the CDR3 is TGCGCCAGCACCCGGCAGGCAGGGGGCCCAACTAATGAAAAACTGTTTTTT.

This clonotype was detected only a few times. This sequence joins TRBV6-6 and TRBJ2-1; possible D gene TRBD2, 6 bases. Germline V gene lookup returns CDR1 MNHNY and CDR2 SVGAGI (reference sequence). The length of the CDR3 is 16 residues. Trimming removed 2 bases from V and 7 bases from J, with 18 bases in between. The CDR3 loop reads CASSYGVPGEGNEQFF. The CDR3 coding sequence is TGTGCCAGCAGTTACGGGGTACCGGGAGAAGGGAATGAGCAGTTCTTC.

The chain uses TRBV20-1 and TRBJ1-5; D might be TRBD1 (6 bases). CDR3 length: 14 amino acids. Between the trimmed V and J ends, which lost 5 bases and 4 bases, there was a span of 15 bases. Looked up from germline, CDR1 is DFQATT and CDR2 is SNEGSKA (reference sequence). CDR3 coding DNA: TGCAGTGCTGTAAGTAAGGACAGAAATCAGCCCCAGCATTTT. Translating it yields CSAVSKDRNQPQHF.